This paragraph covers one T cell receptor (beta chain) sequence. This record belongs to a study of neoadjuvant anti-PD-1 for oral cavity cancer. Assay used: immunoSEQ multiplex PCR; TCRdb lists only in-frame clones, some missing. The sample records fewer than 90,000 clones, roughly four fifths being singletons. Germline values: CDR1 MNHEY, CDR2 SVGAGI. The CDR3 length is 15 residues. The ends were cut back, 6 bases at V and 4 bases at J, with 16 bases in the middle. J is TRBJ2-1 and V is TRBV6-5; a weak D match, TRBD1 (6 bases). The clonotype comes from a person aged 40 to 85 with oral cavity squamous cell carcinoma. This sample comprised PBMCs, obtained before nivolumab (anti-PD-1) treatment. The CDR3 region is CASREQGSGYNEQFF. The DNA for the CDR3 is TGTGCCAGCAGAGAGCAGGGGTCTGGATACAATGAGCAGTTCTTC.